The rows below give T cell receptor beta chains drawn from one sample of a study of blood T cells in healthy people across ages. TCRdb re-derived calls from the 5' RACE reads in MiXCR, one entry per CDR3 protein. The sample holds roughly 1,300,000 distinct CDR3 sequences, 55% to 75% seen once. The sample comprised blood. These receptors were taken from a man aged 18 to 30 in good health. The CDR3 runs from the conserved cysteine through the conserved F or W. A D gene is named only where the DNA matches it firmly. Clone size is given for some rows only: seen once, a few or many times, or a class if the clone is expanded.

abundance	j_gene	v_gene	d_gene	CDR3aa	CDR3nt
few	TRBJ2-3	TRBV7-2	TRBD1	CASSFPGDGGQGKWDTQYF	TGTGCCAGCAGCTTCCCAGGGGATGGAGGACAGGGAAAATGGGATACGCAGTATTTT
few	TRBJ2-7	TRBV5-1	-	CASKPGVSYEQYF	TGCGCCTCCAAACCCGGGGTCTCCTACGAGCAGTACTTC
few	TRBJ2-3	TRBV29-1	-	CSVGGLATDTQYF	TGCAGCGTTGGTGGGTTGGCGACAGATACGCAGTATTTT
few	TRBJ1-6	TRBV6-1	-	CASSDHGSVPLHF	TGTGCCAGCAGTGATCACGGCAGCGTCCCCCTCCACTTT
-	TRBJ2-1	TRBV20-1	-	CSARVRSGWGDEQFF	TGCAGTGCTAGAGTAAGGAGCGGGTGGGGGGATGAGCAGTTCTTC
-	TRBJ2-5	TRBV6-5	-	CASSYPGQGKETQYF	TGTGCCAGCAGTTACCCGGGGCAGGGTAAAGAGACCCAGTACTTC
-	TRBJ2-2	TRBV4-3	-	CASSRSRDFTGELFF	TGCGCCAGCAGCCGTAGCAGGGATTTCACCGGGGAGCTGTTTTTT
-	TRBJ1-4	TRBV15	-	CATSRDTPGLREKLFF	TGTGCCACCAGCAGAGATACTCCGGGACTGCGTGAAAAACTGTTTTTT
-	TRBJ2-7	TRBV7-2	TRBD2	CASSPIAGGHPYEQYF	TGTGCCAGCAGCCCAATAGCGGGGGGGCATCCCTACGAGCAGTACTTC
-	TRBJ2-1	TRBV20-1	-	CSARTRDYNEQFF	TGCAGTGCTAGAACCAGGGATTACAATGAGCAGTTCTTC
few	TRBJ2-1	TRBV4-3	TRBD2	CASSQDQRGALKQSEQFF	TGCGCCAGCAGCCAAGACCAGCGGGGGGCCCTCAAGCAGAGTGAGCAGTTCTTC
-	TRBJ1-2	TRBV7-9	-	CASSQAGDGYTF	TGTGCCAGCAGCCAAGCAGGGGACGGCTACACCTTC
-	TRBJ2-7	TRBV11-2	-	CASRQTGNYEQYF	TGTGCCAGCAGACAAACAGGGAACTACGAGCAGTACTTC
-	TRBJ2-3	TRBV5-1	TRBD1	CASSWTGVNTDTQYF	TGCGCCAGCAGTTGGACAGGGGTCAACACAGATACGCAGTATTTT
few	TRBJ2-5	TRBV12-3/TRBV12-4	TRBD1	CASSLYRDRGSRTQYF	TGTGCCAGCAGTTTATATCGAGACAGGGGAAGTAGGACCCAGTACTTC
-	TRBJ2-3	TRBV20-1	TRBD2	CSASRTSGGSDTQYF	TGCAGTGCTTCCCGGACTAGCGGGGGGTCGGATACGCAGTATTTT
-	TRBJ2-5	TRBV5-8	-	CASSYGRGIQETQYF	TGTGCCAGCAGCTATGGTCGGGGGATCCAAGAGACCCAGTACTTC
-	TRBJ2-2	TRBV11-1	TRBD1	CASRRGQGASGELFF	TGTGCCAGCAGGAGGGGACAGGGGGCGTCCGGGGAGCTGTTTTTT